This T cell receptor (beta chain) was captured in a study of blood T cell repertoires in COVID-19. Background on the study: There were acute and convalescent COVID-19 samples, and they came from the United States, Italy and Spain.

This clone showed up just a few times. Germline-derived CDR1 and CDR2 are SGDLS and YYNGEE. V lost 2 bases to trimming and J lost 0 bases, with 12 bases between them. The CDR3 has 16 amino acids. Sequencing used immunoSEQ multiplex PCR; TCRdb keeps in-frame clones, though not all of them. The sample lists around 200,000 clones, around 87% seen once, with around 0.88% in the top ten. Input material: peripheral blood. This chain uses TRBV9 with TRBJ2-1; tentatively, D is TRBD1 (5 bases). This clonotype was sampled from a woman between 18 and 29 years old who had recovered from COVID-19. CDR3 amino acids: CASSVGLGPSYNEQFF. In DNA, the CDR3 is TGTGCCAGCAGCGTGGGGTTGGGGCCCTCCTACAATGAGCAGTTCTTC.